The 13 T cell receptor beta chains given below trace back to one sample, sequenced in a study of blood T cell repertoires in COVID-19. The data were produced by immunoSEQ multiplex PCR, yet TCRdb's version contains in-frame clones alone and is incomplete. Of fewer than 150,000 clones in the sample, around 85% were seen once. The specimen was peripheral blood. The receptors stem from a woman in her 50s who had recovered from COVID-19.

Only one count was recorded for this clone. V is TRBV12-3 or TRBV12-4 and J is TRBJ2-2; D is undetermined. The CDR3 length is 12 residues. V lost 5 bases, J lost 9 bases, and 10 bases lay in between. This chain's CDR3 is CASSPNYRELFF. DNA for the CDR3: TGTGCCAGCAGTCCCAACTACCGGGAGCTGTTTTTT.

The CDR3 nucleotides are TGTGCCAGCAGTCAGACTAGTGTCCCCATGCTAGTCAATGAGCAGTTCTTC. It translates to CASSQTSVPMLVNEQFF. The chain recombines TRBV6-4 with TRBJ2-1; D may be TRBD2 (6 bases). The germline V and J ends were trimmed by 5 bases and 6 bases, with 23 bases remaining between them. This CDR3 has 17 amino acids. Per germline, CDR1 MRHNA and CDR2 SNTAGT.

This chain joins TRBV19 and TRBJ2-3, with 14 nucleotides matching TRBD2. Germline assignment: CDR1 LNHDA and CDR2 SQIVND (reference sequence). The V gene end was trimmed by 4 bases and the J gene end by 5 bases; junction bases not matched to a gene: 2. CDR3 length equals 15 residues. This CDR3 reads CASSTGTSGGDTQYF. The CDR3 DNA reads TGTGCCAGTAGTACGGGGACTAGCGGGGGAGATACGCAGTATTTT. The full variable domain, rest sourced from reference TRBV19 and TRBJ2-3, is DGGITQSPKYLFRKEGQNVTLSCEQNLNHDAMYWYRQDPGQGLRLIYYSQIVNDFQKGDIAEGYSVSREKKESFPLTVTSAQKNPTAFYLCASSTGTSGGDTQYFGPGTRLTVL.

CDR3: CASSELLAETQYF. CDR3 DNA: TGTGCCAGCAGTGAGCTCTTGGCAGAGACCCAGTACTTC. This chain links TRBV6-1 with TRBJ2-5; D remains unclear. The ends were cut back, 3 bases at V and 4 bases at J, with 9 bases in the middle. Germline CDR1 reads MNHNS; CDR2 reads SASEGT. This CDR3 has 13 amino acids.

V is TRBV7-9 and J is TRBJ1-3, with 8 bases matching TRBD1. Germline CDR1 SEHNR, CDR2 FQNEAQ (reference sequence). The CDR3 extends over 17 amino acids. V gave up 5 bases and J gave up 1 base; unmatched junction bases: 10. Here the CDR3 reads CASSQKPGGLSGNTIYF. CDR3 coding DNA: TGTGCCAGCAGCCAAAAACCAGGGGGCTTGTCTGGAAACACCATATATTTT.

The chain couples TRBV10-2 to TRBJ2-3; 9 bases are shared with TRBD1. Trimming removed 8 bases from V and 0 bases from J; junction bases left unmatched: 3. The CDR3 extends over 14 amino acids. Germline V gene sequence: CDR1 WSHSY, CDR2 SAAADI. The CDR3, as DNA: TGCGCCAGCTCCGGACAGGGGAGCACAGATACGCAGTATTTT. This translates into CASSGQGSTDTQYF.

This chain joins TRBV6-5 and TRBJ2-1; D is undetermined. V lost 1 base and J 12 bases, leaving 10 bases between the germline ends. The CDR3 is made up of 12 amino acids. Germline CDR1 reads MNHEY; CDR2 reads SVGAGI. The CDR3 DNA sequence: TGTGCCAGCAGTTACTTTTTGTCAGGGCAGTTCTTC. Translation gives CASSYFLSGQFF.

This clone showed up just once. The chain has TRBV7-9 and TRBJ1-1, with 10 bases lining up with TRBD1. CDR1 is SEHNR, CDR2 FQNEAQ, per germline (reference sequence). This CDR3 region has 14 residues. Unmatched junction bases numbered 3, after V lost 4 bases and J lost 4 bases. CDR3 loop: CASSSGQGPTEAFF. The CDR3 region has the DNA TGTGCCAGCAGCTCGGGACAGGGGCCCACTGAAGCTTTCTTT.

The chain combines TRBV5-5 with TRBJ1-2, with 7 bases identical to TRBD1. Trimming took 4 bases from V and 5 from J; bases not matched to a gene: 8. The CDR3 sequence is 14 residues long. Germline V gene data show CDR1 as SGHKS and CDR2 as YYEKEE (reference sequence). For the CDR3, the DNA is TGTGCCAGCAGCGTCGGACAGGAATTATATGGCTACACCTTC. Encoded protein: CASSVGQELYGYTF. Filled out from reference TRBV5-5 and TRBJ1-2, the complete variable domain reads DAGVTQSPTHLIKTRGQQVTLRCSPISGHKSVSWYQQVLGQGPQFIFQYYEKEERGRGNFPDRFSARQFPNYSSELNVNALLLGDSALYLCASSVGQELYGYTFGSGTRLTVV.

This chain joins TRBV9 and TRBJ2-7; 10 bases agree with TRBD1. CDR1 and CDR2 (germline): SGDLS, YYNGEE. The CDR3 contains 15 residues. The V segment lost 3 bases and the J segment 6 bases; nucleotides outside the gene matches: 9. The CDR3: CASSATGTGAAEQYF. CDR3 in DNA: TGTGCCAGCAGCGCAACCGGGACAGGGGCGGCCGAGCAGTACTTC.

The chain joins TRBV27 to TRBJ2-2, with 9 bases aligning to TRBD1. The CDR3 length is 16 residues. CDR1 and CDR2 from the germline V gene are MNHEY and SMNVEV (reference sequence). V trimming: 2 bases; J trimming: 6 bases; junction bases outside the gene matches: 7. CDR3 sequence: CASSLAGTGRPGELFF. In nucleotides, the CDR3 is TGTGCCAGCAGTTTAGCCGGGACAGGGAGGCCCGGGGAGCTGTTTTTT.

This clone is a singleton in its sample. This sequence joins TRBV7-9 and TRBJ2-7; 8 nucleotides line up with TRBD1. The CDR3 has 15 amino acids. The germline V gene has CDR1 SEHNR and CDR2 FQNEAQ (reference sequence). V was pared by 4 bases and J by 5 bases, with 10 bases of the junction left unmatched. The CDR3 loop is CASSSGGQGTNEQYF. For the CDR3, the DNA is TGTGCCAGCAGCTCCGGCGGACAGGGTACGAACGAGCAGTACTTC.

This chain connects TRBV3-1 (or the pseudogene TRBV3-2) to TRBJ1-2; 7 nucleotides agree with TRBD1. Germline loops: CDR1 LGHDT, CDR2 YNNKEL (reference sequence). The CDR3 extends over 12 amino acids. Trimming cost V 7 bases and J 8 bases; bases outside gene matches: 7. DNA for the CDR3: TGTGCCAGCACCACAGGGGATTTGGGCTACACCTTC. Encoded protein: CASTTGDLGYTF.